This T cell receptor beta chain was recovered during a study of cytomegalovirus exposure and HLA in healthy donors (dated by TCRdb to 2016 to 2017). At the level of the whole study: A later analysis indicated that the 110 or so validation repertoires were generated on the platform also employed for the approximately 700 repertoires of the first cohort. The aim of the study was to test whether cataloging public T cell receptors could identify signatures of past pathogen exposure. Along with the approximately 650-subject first cohort, a separate validation cohort of over 90 different subjects was used. To predict cytomegalovirus infection status, the study brought together high-throughput TCR immunosequencing, statistical association of individual TCRs with disease status, and machine learning. General conclusions and limits of the study: The study gave a list of more than 150 TCR beta chains associated with cytomegalovirus. The validation cohort had no HLA typing available for a later analysis, so co-occurrence within that cohort was assessed over all 130 or so repertoires. In both the original and validation cohorts, the classifier was reported to diagnose cytomegalovirus status with high specificity and sensitivity. Most TCR sequences were seen in very few donors, while some public TCRs were found in many individuals. Of the cluster scores, about 94% were above 0 in a later analysis, which found that TCRs clustered in the first cohort also tended to co-occur in the 95 to 150 validation repertoires. According to the authors, the approach could potentially be generalized to other disease states and immunological phenotypes. In vitro tests confirmed that a few of the cytomegalovirus-associated TCR beta chains recognize cytomegalovirus antigens.

Libraries were made using the immunoSEQ multiplex PCR assay. In the paper's pipeline: A statistical classification framework was built for diagnosing cytomegalovirus status from the catalog of TCR beta chain sequences. Entries here come from immuneACCESS through TCRdb and include only in-frame sequences with V and J called. Some clones fail to appear in such tables; in the studies checked, an unresolved V gene covers under half of the shortfall, and the cause of the remainder is unknown. V and J calls and clone size are copied from that table; D and trimming were computed from the DNA. This sample holds around 90,000 clones; almost 85% were observed only once. The ten largest account for around an eighth of the sample. CDR3 length: 16 amino acids, cysteine to phenylalanine. Only CDR3 DNA remains: 48 bases, in frame from the first base. The germline V gene (reference sequence) yields LNHNV for CDR1 and YYDKDF for CDR2. From V the trimming removes 3 bases and from J it removes 3 bases, while the gene matches leave 9 bases of the junction unaccounted for.

The donors belonged to the validation cohort of around 130 subjects, which was separate from the approximately 700-subject first cohort. Remarks on this clone: Its antigen is unknown. No much larger clone exists at a distance of one base, and base qualities are not known.

The sequenced material came from PBMCs. The chain employs TRBV15 and TRBJ1-1; 8 bases in the middle match TRBD1. This clonotype originated in a woman aged 18-29 years in good health and CMV-seropositive. DNA sequence: TGTGCCACCAGCAGGAACAGGGGGAATGGGTACACTGAAGCTTTCTTT. Its protein reads: CATSRNRGNGYTEAFF.